The 18 T cell receptor beta chains in this list originate from one sample, sequenced in a study of cytomegalovirus exposure and HLA in healthy donors. Repertoires were generated with immunoSEQ multiplex PCR, while TCRdb's copy carries only in-frame clones and drops some. The profile covers around 70,000 clones, with approximately 95% appearing a single time and 3% to 3.5% taken by the ten largest. Specimen: PBMCs. The receptors were gathered from a man younger than 35 in good health and CMV-seronegative.

V and J are TRBV5-1 and TRBJ1-1; D not certain. The germline gives CDR1 SGHRS, CDR2 YFSETQ. The CDR3 length is 13 residues. The germline V and J ends were trimmed by 1 base and 1 base, with 5 bases remaining between them. Written as DNA, the CDR3 is TGCGCCAGCAGCTTGCTAGAGAACACTGAAGCTTTCTTT. Translation gives CASSLLENTEAFF.

V usage is TRBV28 and J usage is TRBJ2-7; 8 nucleotides line up with TRBD2. V dropped 5 bases and J dropped 4; count of bases not matched to a gene: 7. The germline V gene encodes CDR1 MDHEN and CDR2 SYDVKM. This CDR3 comprises 14 residues. CDR3 residues: CASSPGGYPYEQYF. CDR3 DNA: TGTGCCAGCAGTCCGGGAGGGTATCCTTACGAGCAGTACTTC.

The V call is TRBV5-1, the J call TRBJ1-4; 10 nucleotides align to TRBD1. The germline V gene encodes CDR1 SGHRS and CDR2 YFSETQ. This CDR3 contains 14 residues. V dropped 2 bases and J dropped 10; count of bases not matched to a gene: 5. CDR3 DNA sequence: TGCGCCAGCAGCTTCGGACAGGGGGTCGGAAAACTGTTTTTT. Protein sequence: CASSFGQGVGKLFF.

The V gene is TRBV7-2, the J gene TRBJ2-2; D is uncertain. V was shortened by 2 bases and J by 3 bases, with 7 bases between the two germline ends. The CDR3 sequence is 14 residues long. Germline-derived CDR1 and CDR2 are SGHTA and FQGNSA. The CDR3 bases are TGTGCCAGCAGCTTACTTCGGGACACCGGGGAGCTGTTTTTT. It codes for CASSLLRDTGELFF. Full variable domain (rest looked up from reference TRBV7-2 and TRBJ2-2): GAGVSQSPSNKVTEKGKDVELRCDPISGHTALYWYRQSLGQGLEFLIYFQGNSAPDKSGLPSDRFSAERTGGSVSTLTIQRTQQEDSAVYLCASSLLRDTGELFFGEGSRLTVL.

J is TRBJ1-2 and V is TRBV19; weak D call: TRBD1 (5 bases). Germline CDR1 and CDR2: LNHDA and SQIVND (reference sequence). V lost 5 bases and J lost 7, with 14 bases in between. This CDR3 is 13 amino acids long. The CDR3 coding sequence is TGTGCCAGTAGTCTCACAGGTCAGGCTGGCTACACCTTC. This sequence encodes CASSLTGQAGYTF.

The chain links TRBV29-1 to TRBJ1-4; D is perhaps TRBD1 (6 bases). The CDR3 has 15 amino acids. Trimming removed 7 bases from V and 8 bases from J, with 23 bases in between. Looked up from germline, CDR1 is SQVTM and CDR2 is ANQGSEA. CDR3 loop: CSAEQGRLGTEKLFF. The DNA of the CDR3 is TGCAGCGCGGAACAGGGACGGCTTGGCACGGAAAAACTGTTTTTT. The full variable domain, completed using reference TRBV29-1 and TRBJ1-4, is SAVISQKPSRDICQRGTSLTIQCQVDSQVTMMFWYRQQPGQSLTLIATANQGSEATYESGFVIDKFPISRPNLTFSTLTVSNMSPEDSSIYLCSAEQGRLGTEKLFFGSGTQLSVL.

The chain has TRBV27 and TRBJ1-4; 9 bases agree with TRBD1. CDR1 is MNHEY, CDR2 SMNVEV, per germline (reference sequence). The CDR3 runs 14 residues. J gave up 11 bases and V 5 bases, and 9 bases lay outside the gene matches. The CDR3 sequence: CASSITGTGLKLFF. CDR3 in DNA: TGTGCCAGCAGTATCACCGGGACAGGGCTTAAACTGTTTTTT.

The chain couples TRBV29-1 to TRBJ2-1; TRBD2 matches 8 bases. V lost 7 bases to trimming and J lost 0 bases; unmatched junction nucleotides: 5. This CDR3 has 14 residues. CDR1 and CDR2 from the germline V gene are SQVTM and ANQGSEA. Here the CDR3 reads CSAGGGLSYNEQFF. CDR3 in DNA: TGCAGCGCAGGCGGGGGGCTCTCCTACAATGAGCAGTTCTTC.

This clone was picked up a small number of times. The chain combines TRBV28 with TRBJ1-5, with unresolved D. Per germline, CDR1 MDHEN and CDR2 SYDVKM. Trimming removed 8 bases from V and 12 bases from J, with 14 bases in between. CDR3 length equals 11 residues. In DNA form, the CDR3 reads TGTGCCAGCGGGAGCCGGAACTACCAGCATTTT. Protein product: CASGSRNYQHF.

V is TRBV5-1 and J is TRBJ2-3, with 9 nucleotides matching TRBD1. Germline V lookup: CDR1 SGHRS, CDR2 YFSETQ. The CDR3 length is 17 residues. Trimming took 3 bases from V and 2 from J; bases not matched to a gene: 10. CDR3 loop: CASSSSLGTGPTDTQYF. DNA of the CDR3: TGCGCCAGCAGCTCCTCGCTCGGGACAGGGCCCACAGATACGCAGTATTTT.

This chain connects TRBV4-3 to TRBJ1-1, with 10 nucleotides matching TRBD1. The CDR3 covers 14 residues. Germline V gene sequence: CDR1 LGHNA, CDR2 YSLEER. V trimming: 4 bases; J trimming: 4 bases; junction bases outside the gene matches: 3. This CDR3 is CASSRGQGGTEAFF. The CDR3 DNA reads as TGCGCCAGCAGCCGAGGACAGGGGGGCACTGAAGCTTTCTTT.

The chain employs TRBV14 and TRBJ1-1; D gene ambiguous. The CDR3 sequence is 13 residues long. CDR1 SGHDN and CDR2 FVKESK come from the germline V gene. V was shortened by 1 base and J by 7 bases, with 10 bases between the two germline ends. This CDR3 reads CASSQVFPSEAFF. CDR3 DNA: TGTGCCAGCAGCCAAGTTTTTCCTAGTGAAGCTTTCTTT. Combining the CDR3 with reference TRBV14 and TRBJ1-1 gives the whole variable domain EAGVTQFPSHSVIEKGQTVTLRCDPISGHDNLYWYRRVMGKEIKFLLHFVKESKQDESGMPNNRFLAERTGGTYSTLKVQPAELEDSGVYFCASSQVFPSEAFFGQGTRLTVV.

The chain carries TRBV5-1 and TRBJ1-1; 7 positions agree with TRBD1. V was pared by 3 bases and J by 3 bases, with 2 bases of the junction left unmatched. This CDR3 has 13 residues. Looked up from germline, CDR1 is SGHRS and CDR2 is YFSETQ. The CDR3 sequence is CASSSQGDTEAFF. CDR3 nucleotides: TGCGCCAGCAGCTCCCAGGGGGACACTGAAGCTTTCTTT.

The CDR3 is CAWSPDRKKTF. The CDR3 bases are TGTGCCTGGAGTCCCGACAGGAAAAAGACCTTC. This sequence joins TRBV30 and TRBJ1-2, with D maybe TRBD1 (6 bases). Looked up from germline, CDR1 is GTSNPN and CDR2 is SVGIG (reference sequence). Trimming took 2 bases from V and 14 from J, leaving 15 bases between them. CDR3 length equals 11 residues.

The chain carries TRBV2 and TRBJ1-5; a weak D match, TRBD1 (5 bases). Trimming took off 1 base at V and 1 base at J, with 14 bases between the two ends. The germline gives CDR1 SNHLY, CDR2 FYNNEI. The CDR3 sequence is 17 residues long. DNA of the CDR3: TGTGCCAGCAGTGAAGGGTGGAGGGGCCAAAGCAATCAGCCCCAGCATTTT. This sequence encodes CASSEGWRGQSNQPQHF.

This clone was seen a single time. This chain uses TRBV28 with TRBJ2-7; D possibly corresponds to TRBD2 (7 bases). CDR1 MDHEN and CDR2 SYDVKM come from the germline V gene. V gave up 2 bases and J gave up 0 bases, with 14 bases separating them. There are 16 residues in the CDR3. This chain's CDR3 is CASSLRGGASSYEQYF. CDR3 DNA: TGTGCCAGCAGTTTAAGGGGGGGCGCGAGCTCCTACGAGCAGTACTTC.

The genes are TRBV9 and TRBJ1-2, with D possibly matching TRBD1 (6 bases). The V and J ends lost 4 bases and 4 bases respectively, with 14 bases between them. The V gene's germline CDR1 is SGDLS and CDR2 YYNGEE. The CDR3 covers 14 residues. As DNA, the CDR3 is TGTGCCAGCAGCCCGGACAGCAATTTCTATGGCTACACCTTC. This translates into CASSPDSNFYGYTF.

The V and J genes are TRBV6-6 and TRBJ2-5; D is possibly TRBD1 (6 bases). Looked up from germline, CDR1 is MNHNY and CDR2 is SVGAGI (reference sequence). V lost 5 bases to trimming and J lost 1 base, with 14 bases between them. The CDR3 extends over 15 amino acids. The CDR3: CASSLTGLSQETQYF. The CDR3 nucleotides read TGTGCCAGCAGTCTCACAGGGCTGTCCCAAGAGACCCAGTACTTC.